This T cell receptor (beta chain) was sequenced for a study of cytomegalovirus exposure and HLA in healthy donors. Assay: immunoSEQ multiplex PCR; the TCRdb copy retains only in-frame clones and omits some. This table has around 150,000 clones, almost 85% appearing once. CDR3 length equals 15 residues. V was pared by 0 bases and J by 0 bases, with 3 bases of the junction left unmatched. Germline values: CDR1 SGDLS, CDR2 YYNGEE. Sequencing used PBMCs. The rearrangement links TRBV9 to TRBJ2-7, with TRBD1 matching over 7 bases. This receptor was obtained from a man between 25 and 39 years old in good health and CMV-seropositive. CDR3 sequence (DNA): TGTGCCAGCAGCGTAGGGGGACAGAGCTCCTACGAGCAGTACTTC. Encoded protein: CASSVGGQSSYEQYF.